Listed here are 10 T cell receptor beta chains from one sample, sequenced in a study of T-cell reconstitution after alpha-beta-depleted transplantation in children (dated by TCRdb to about 2016). In the paper's terms, the treatment or condition label means: allogeneic hematopoietic cell transplantation with graft depleted of TCRalphabeta T cells and CD19 B cells. Libraries were constructed by PCR. TCRdb shows the sequencer as Illumina HiSeq 2500. TCR library preparation used molecular barcoding, with unique molecular identifiers applied to normalize quantification of the TCRbeta repertoire. The raw public data were reprocessed by TCRdb itself: fastp quality trimming at Q25, MiXCR clonotype calling, in-frame beta chains only. Identical CDR3 proteins give one entry, which carries the most common genes and DNA. The sample data list a few hundred thousand distinct CDR3 sequences, and around 16% of these were observed just once. The ten largest make up around 28% of the sample.

This specimen was PBMCs, mostly from graft donor cells, taken 360 days after TCRalphabeta/CD19-depleted stem cell transplant. Source of these receptors: a boy in the first two years of life who had a stem cell transplant for Wiskott-Aldrich syndrome, so the T cells may come from the graft donor.

The chain couples TRBV7-2 to TRBJ2-2; D unresolved. Trimming removed 5 bases from V and 3 bases from J, with 7 bases in between. The germline gives CDR1 SGHTA, CDR2 FQGNSA. The CDR3 contains 13 residues. The DNA of the CDR3 is TGTGCCAGCAGCCCCTTCCACACCGGGGAGCTGTTTTTT. Amino acids: CASSPFHTGELFF.

Only a few counts were recorded for this clonotype. The chain couples TRBV12-3 or TRBV12-4 to TRBJ2-1; tentatively, D is TRBD1 (6 bases). V lost 5 bases and J lost 9, with 14 bases in between. The CDR3 contains 13 residues. The DNA of the CDR3 is TGTGCCAGCAGTCGACAGGATTTCGGTGAGCAGTTCTTC. It yields the protein CASSRQDFGEQFF.

The rearrangement joins TRBV11-2 to TRBJ2-3; no firm D call. CDR3 length: 16 residues. V lost 7 bases to trimming and J lost 3 bases, with 20 bases between them. Per germline, CDR1 SGHAT and CDR2 FQNNGV. CDR3 protein: CASTYRVGSMTDTQYF. CDR3 sequence (DNA): TGTGCCAGCACCTACCGAGTAGGTAGCATGACAGATACGCAGTATTTT.

The chain couples TRBV5-1 to TRBJ2-5; no clear D. Trimming shortened V by 0 bases and J by 9 bases, and 18 bases separated the two germline ends. This CDR3 has 15 amino acids. Germline V CDR1 and CDR2: SGHRS, YFSETQ. CDR3 bases: TGCGCCAGCAGCTTGGGGGGTTTCGCCCTTGACGCCCAGTACTTC. Translating gives CASSLGGFALDAQYF.

The gene calls are TRBV12-3 or TRBV12-4 and TRBJ2-1; D possibly uses TRBD1 or TRBD2 (5 bases each). The CDR3 covers 15 residues. The germline V and J ends were trimmed by 3 bases and 4 bases, with 13 bases remaining between them. In DNA form, the CDR3 reads TGTGCCAGCAGTTTTAGCGCAGGGTCTTACAATGAGCAGTTCTTC. It codes for CASSFSAGSYNEQFF.

V is TRBV4-1 and J is TRBJ2-5, with TRBD2 identical over 7 bases. CDR3 length equals 17 residues. The junction had 10 bases not matched to a gene; V was cut back by 0 bases and J by 3 bases. The germline gives CDR1 MGHRA, CDR2 YSYEKL. CDR3 coding DNA: TGCGCCAGCAGCCAAGATGCCTGGCAGGGAGGGGAAGAGACCCAGTACTTC. It specifies CASSQDAWQGGEETQYF.

This chain's CDR3 is CSAGTGGFYEQYF. DNA of the CDR3: TGCAGTGCTGGGACAGGGGGCTTCTACGAGCAGTACTTC. The genes are TRBV20-1 and TRBJ2-7; 12 nucleotides align to TRBD1. This CDR3 contains 13 residues. The V gene's germline CDR1 is DFQATT and CDR2 SNEGSKA (reference sequence). The J segment lost 3 bases and the V segment lost 5 bases, leaving 2 bases of the junction unmatched.

This clonotype showed up just a few times. J is TRBJ2-2 and V is TRBV5-1, with a possible D match to TRBD1 (5 bases). V lost 4 bases and J 0 bases, leaving 13 bases between the germline ends. The CDR3 spans 16 residues. Germline CDR1 SGHRS, CDR2 YFSETQ. CDR3 loop: CASSMSTGANTGELFF. The CDR3 DNA reads as TGCGCCAGCAGCATGTCAACAGGCGCGAACACCGGGGAGCTGTTTTTT. Variable domain in full (rest from reference TRBV5-1 and TRBJ2-2): KAGVTQTPRYLIKTRGQQVTLSCSPISGHRSVSWYQQTPGQGLQFLFEYFSETQRNKGNFPGRFSGRQFSNSRSEMNVSTLELGDSALYLCASSMSTGANTGELFFGEGSRLTVL.

There are a few counts of this clonotype. V usage is TRBV12-3 or TRBV12-4 and J usage is TRBJ2-1; D is ambiguous. This CDR3 spans 12 amino acids. V was cut by 3 bases and J by 10 bases, with 10 bases left in between. The CDR3 DNA reads TGTGCCAGCAGTTTTGAATATCGGGAGCAGTTCTTC. This encodes CASSFEYREQFF.

This clonotype was seen a few times. CDR3 DNA sequence: TGTGCCAGCAGTTCAAGACCCCGCTCCAACGGGGAGCTGTTTTTT. Its translation: CASSSRPRSNGELFF. The chain is built from TRBV12-3 or TRBV12-4 and TRBJ2-2, with D hard to call. V was trimmed by 4 bases and J by 7 bases, leaving 16 bases between them. This CDR3 comprises 15 residues.